A selection of T cell receptor beta chains follows, all from one sample in a study of T cell responses to AZD1222 COVID-19 vaccine. Sequencing used immunoSEQ multiplex PCR; TCRdb keeps in-frame clones, though not all of them. Of 98,000 or so clones listed, roughly 92% are singletons. Sample: peripheral blood, taken on day 0 of AZD1222 vaccination. These receptors were collected from an adult in good health. Each CDR3 is given with its conserved first and last residue. D genes are given only for firm matches. Size is omitted from some rows. Given values are once, few, many or a class for expanded clones.

D: TRBD1; V: TRBV7-9; J: TRBJ1-1; size: -; DNA: TGTGCCAGCAACCCAGGGGGCAAGGACACTGAAGCTTTCTTT; CDR3: CASNPGGKDTEAFF
D: TRBD2; V: TRBV29-1; J: TRBJ2-1; size: -; DNA: TGCAGCGTTGGAGGACTAGCGGGAGCCCCTGTCTACAATGAGCAGTTCTTC; CDR3: CSVGGLAGAPVYNEQFF
D: TRBD1; V: TRBV2; J: TRBJ1-1; size: -; DNA: TGTGCCAGCAGTCCCGGGACAGCAAGGACTGAAGCTTTCTTT; CDR3: CASSPGTARTEAFF
D: -; V: TRBV27; J: TRBJ2-1; size: -; DNA: TGTGCCAGCAGTACCCCAGGGCCCCACTACAATGAGCAGTTCTTC; CDR3: CASSTPGPHYNEQFF
D: TRBD2; V: TRBV6-1; J: TRBJ2-1; size: -; DNA: TGTGCCAGCAGTGATGGTCGACTAGCGGAGAAGGCCTACAATGAGCAGTTCTTC; CDR3: CASSDGRLAEKAYNEQFF
D: -; V: TRBV21-1; J: TRBJ2-5; size: -; DNA: TGTGCCAGCAGCAAAGCCACAGTTCAAGAGACCCAGTACTTC; CDR3: CASSKATVQETQYF
D: -; V: TRBV28; J: TRBJ1-6; size: -; DNA: TGTGCCAGCAGTTTATACAGGGAAAGGAATTCACCCCTCCACTTT; CDR3: CASSLYRERNSPLHF
D: TRBD2; V: TRBV7-9; J: TRBJ2-5; size: -; DNA: TGTGCCAGCAGCTTACAACTAGCGGGAGAGACCCAGTACTTC; CDR3: CASSLQLAGETQYF
D: -; V: TRBV11-1; J: TRBJ1-1; size: -; DNA: TGTGCCAGCAGCCCAGGTAGGGGAGGCGGCCGGCCTGAAGCTTTCTTT; CDR3: CASSPGRGGGRPEAFF
D: -; V: TRBV30; J: TRBJ2-7; size: -; DNA: TGTGCCTGGAGTCTAACGACGGAGGCCGAGCAGTACTTC; CDR3: CAWSLTTEAEQYF
D: -; V: TRBV7-6; J: TRBJ2-3; size: once; DNA: TGTGCCAGCAGCTTAGCGCAGGGTAACACAGATACGCAGTATTTT; CDR3: CASSLAQGNTDTQYF
D: -; V: TRBV25-1; J: TRBJ1-2; size: once; DNA: TGTGCCAGCAGTGGGGACACTTCCTACACCTTC; CDR3: CASSGDTSYTF
D: TRBD1; V: TRBV7-9; J: TRBJ2-7; size: -; DNA: TGTGCCAGCAGCGTAAGCCGGGACAGGGGTGGCTACGAGCAGTACTTC; CDR3: CASSVSRDRGGYEQYF
D: TRBD2; V: TRBV7-3; J: TRBJ2-1; size: -; DNA: TGTGCCAGCAGCGTCGGGACTAGCGGGAGCAGTGAGCAGTTCTTC; CDR3: CASSVGTSGSSEQFF